The 32 T cell receptor beta chains in this list originate from one sample, sequenced in a study of shared clonotypes between healthy human individuals. Repertoires were generated with immunoSEQ multiplex PCR, while TCRdb's copy carries only in-frame clones and drops some. Here the sample spans about 680,000 clones, approximately 90% being singletons. Naivety among CD8 cells was defined by CD45RO negativity and positive CCR7 selection, thereby excluding terminally differentiated effector memory CD45RA+ cells. The sequenced sample consisted of naive CD8+ T cells sorted from blood. All receptors come from a man between 25 and 39 years old in good health.

The rearrangement uses TRBV28 and TRBJ2-7; a possible D gene is TRBD2 (5 bases). CDR3 length: 11 residues. Trimming removed 7 bases from V and 7 bases from J, with 11 bases in between. CDR1 is MDHEN, CDR2 SYDVKM, per germline. The CDR3 DNA reads as TGTGCCAGCACTTTGAGGGAAGAGCAGTACTTC. Protein: CASTLREEQYF.

V usage is TRBV7-2 and J usage is TRBJ2-1, with D possibly matching TRBD1 (5 bases). The germline V gene has CDR1 SGHTA and CDR2 FQGNSA. V was pared by 1 base and J by 9 bases, with 10 bases between. The CDR3 is 13 amino acids. The CDR3 coding sequence is TGTGCCAGCAGCTTAGGTTCTGGGGCTGAGCAGTTCTTC. This translates into CASSLGSGAEQFF.

V and J are TRBV27 and TRBJ2-1; 10 nucleotides align to TRBD2. There are 16 residues in the CDR3. The V gene end was trimmed by 5 bases and the J gene end by 11 bases; junction bases not matched to a gene: 15. Per the germline V gene, CDR1 is MNHEY and CDR2 is SMNVEV (reference sequence). In nucleotides, the CDR3 is TGTGCCAGCAGTCCGAGGACTAGCGGTGCTCTGTTCAAGCAGTTCTTC. It is translated as CASSPRTSGALFKQFF.

The chain carries TRBV6-1 and TRBJ1-1; D perhaps matches TRBD1 (5 bases). Per the germline V gene, CDR1 is MNHNS and CDR2 is SASEGT. V was shortened by 0 bases and J by 5 bases, with 10 bases between the two germline ends. This CDR3 is 14 amino acids long. This CDR3 is CASSEAGGWTEAFF. In DNA form, the CDR3 reads TGTGCCAGCAGTGAAGCGGGGGGGTGGACTGAAGCTTTCTTT.

J is TRBJ2-3 and V is TRBV6-1, with D possibly matching TRBD2 (5 bases). Trimming removed 7 bases from V and 2 bases from J, with 13 bases in between. Germline V gene sequence: CDR1 MNHNS, CDR2 SASEGT. The CDR3 contains 14 residues. The chain's CDR3 is CASIRGSFTDTQYF. As DNA, the CDR3 is TGTGCCAGCATAAGAGGGAGCTTCACAGATACGCAGTATTTT.

The J gene is TRBJ2-3, the V gene TRBV7-9, with a tentative D call TRBD1 (6 bases). V was trimmed by 2 bases and J by 3 bases, leaving 6 bases between them. This CDR3 region has 13 residues. From germline, CDR1 is SEHNR and CDR2 FQNEAQ (reference sequence). Here the CDR3 DNA reads TGTGCCAGCAGCTTACAGGGGACAGATACGCAGTATTTT. As protein: CASSLQGTDTQYF.

The rearrangement joins TRBV5-4 to TRBJ2-7; 13 bases are a match to TRBD2. With V trimmed by 0 bases and J by 4 bases, 4 bases remained unmatched. The length of the CDR3 is 16 residues. Germline CDR1 and CDR2: SGHNT and YYREEE (reference sequence). CDR3 nucleotides: TGTGCCAGCAGCTTGGGACTAGCGGGAGGCGATTACGAGCAGTACTTC. Translated, it gives CASSLGLAGGDYEQYF. Variable domain in full (rest from reference TRBV5-4 and TRBJ2-7): ETGVTQSPTHLIKTRGQQVTLRCSSQSGHNTVSWYQQALGQGPQFIFQYYREEENGRGNFPPRFSGLQFPNYSSELNVNALELDDSALYLCASSLGLAGGDYEQYFGPGTRLTVT.

The J gene is TRBJ2-3, the V gene TRBV28; TRBD2 matches 10 bases. V was pared by 4 bases and J by 1 base, with 2 bases of the junction left unmatched. This CDR3 is 15 amino acids long. In germline, CDR1 is MDHEN, CDR2 SYDVKM. The CDR3 coding sequence is TGTGCCAGCAGTTCGGGACTAGCGCGCACAGATACGCAGTATTTT. Amino acid sequence: CASSSGLARTDTQYF. The entire variable domain, with the rest obtained from reference TRBV28 and TRBJ2-3, is as follows: DVKVTQSSRYLVKRTGEKVFLECVQDMDHENMFWYRQDPGLGLRLIYFSYDVKMKEKGDIPEGYSVSREKKERFSLILESASTNQTSMYLCASSSGLARTDTQYFGPGTRLTVL.

The genes are TRBV7-9 and TRBJ2-3; TRBD2 aligns across 11 bases. The J segment lost 2 bases and the V segment lost 5 bases, leaving 6 bases of the junction unmatched. CDR1 is SEHNR, CDR2 FQNEAQ, per germline (reference sequence). CDR3 size: 16 residues. In DNA form, the CDR3 reads TGTGCCAGCAGCATCGGGACTAGCGGACCCACAGATACGCAGTATTTT. Translation gives CASSIGTSGPTDTQYF.

The rearrangement links TRBV27 to TRBJ2-1, with 9 bases aligning to TRBD2. Germline CDR1 MNHEY, CDR2 SMNVEV (reference sequence). V trimming: 3 bases; J trimming: 6 bases; junction bases outside the gene matches: 12. The CDR3 covers 17 residues. CDR3 sequence reads: CASSFLGVAGVGNEQFF. The CDR3 region has the DNA TGTGCCAGCAGTTTCCTCGGGGTAGCGGGAGTAGGCAATGAGCAGTTCTTC.

The chain recombines TRBV28 with TRBJ2-3; D gene unclear. The CDR3 spans 15 residues. V lost 2 bases, J lost 0 bases, and 9 bases lay in between. Germline CDR1 MDHEN, CDR2 SYDVKM. The CDR3 spells CASSLRAISTDTQYF. The CDR3 DNA reads TGTGCCAGCAGTTTAAGGGCGATAAGCACAGATACGCAGTATTTT. The entire variable domain, with the rest obtained from reference TRBV28 and TRBJ2-3, is as follows: DVKVTQSSRYLVKRTGEKVFLECVQDMDHENMFWYRQDPGLGLRLIYFSYDVKMKEKGDIPEGYSVSREKKERFSLILESASTNQTSMYLCASSLRAISTDTQYFGPGTRLTVL.

The V call is TRBV5-6, the J call TRBJ2-1, with TRBD2 identical over 14 bases. J was trimmed by 1 base and V by 4 bases; bases with no gene match: 7. Looked up from germline, CDR1 is SGHDT and CDR2 is YYEEEE. This CDR3 is 18 amino acids long. CDR3 bases: TGTGCCAGCAGCGCTAGACTAGCGGGAGGGTTTTCCTACAATGAGCAGTTCTTC. Its protein product is CASSARLAGGFSYNEQFF.

In DNA, the CDR3 is TGTGCCAGCAGTGGACGGACAGGGGTCAGCTACAATGAGCAGTTCTTC. As protein: CASSGRTGVSYNEQFF. The chain couples TRBV6-1 to TRBJ2-1; TRBD1 aligns across 9 bases. J lost 3 bases, V lost 4 bases, and 7 bases had no gene match. The CDR3 has 16 residues. Germline CDR1 MNHNS, CDR2 SASEGT.

This clone came up once. V and J are TRBV5-4 and TRBJ2-1; D may match TRBD1 or TRBD2 (6 bases each). This CDR3 is 16 amino acids long. The V and J ends lost 4 bases and 1 base respectively, with 15 bases between them. The germline V gene encodes CDR1 SGHNT and CDR2 YYREEE (reference sequence). The CDR3, as DNA: TGTGCCAGCAGCGGGGGGCTGACTATATCCTACAATGAGCAGTTCTTC. Residues: CASSGGLTISYNEQFF. The full variable domain, completed using reference TRBV5-4 and TRBJ2-1, is ETGVTQSPTHLIKTRGQQVTLRCSSQSGHNTVSWYQQALGQGPQFIFQYYREEENGRGNFPPRFSGLQFPNYSSELNVNALELDDSALYLCASSGGLTISYNEQFFGPGTRLTVL.

The genes are TRBV7-9 and TRBJ2-7; D is undetermined. The CDR3 contains 16 residues. The ends were cut back, 3 bases at V and 2 bases at J, with 17 bases in the middle. Germline CDR1 and CDR2: SEHNR and FQNEAQ (reference sequence). As DNA, the CDR3 is TGTGCCAGCAGCTTCTTTACGACTGATCTAACCTACGAGCAGTACTTC. This gives the protein CASSFFTTDLTYEQYF.

V gene TRBV2 combines with J gene TRBJ1-5; D is possibly TRBD1 (6 bases). The V end lost 3 bases, the J end lost 1 base, and 10 bases lay between the germline ends. The CDR3 covers 15 residues. The germline CDR1 and CDR2 sequences are SNHLY and FYNNEI. The CDR3 DNA is TGTGCCAGCAGTGAGTACGACAGGAGCAATCAGCCCCAGCATTTT. Its translation: CASSEYDRSNQPQHF.

This clone has only one observation. The V call is TRBV27, the J call TRBJ2-7; D may be TRBD1 (6 bases). Trimming shortened V by 1 base and J by 0 bases, and 10 bases separated the two germline ends. The V gene's germline CDR1 is MNHEY and CDR2 SMNVEV (reference sequence). The CDR3 runs to 15 residues. The CDR3 region is CASSLFGQTSYEQYF. CDR3 DNA sequence: TGTGCCAGCAGTTTATTTGGACAGACCTCCTACGAGCAGTACTTC.

This clone came up once. V and J are TRBV27 and TRBJ2-3; 9 nucleotides agree with TRBD2. Germline CDR1 MNHEY, CDR2 SMNVEV (reference sequence). V shed 7 bases, J shed 6 bases, and the junction held 11 bases outside the gene matches. This CDR3 is built from 15 residues. CDR3 sequence reads: CASNPFAGGWDTQYF. The CDR3 coding sequence is TGTGCCAGCAATCCGTTCGCGGGAGGGTGGGATACGCAGTATTTT.

V gene TRBV5-1 combines with J gene TRBJ2-7, with no clear D. V lost 0 bases to trimming and J lost 3 bases, with 7 bases between them. This CDR3 spans 13 amino acids. Germline lookup yields CDR1 SGHRS and CDR2 YFSETQ. CDR3 coding DNA: TGCGCCAGCAGCTTGGCGATCGGCTACGAGCAGTACTTC. This translates into CASSLAIGYEQYF.

V and J are TRBV6-5 and TRBJ2-2; D is uncertain. Per germline, CDR1 MNHEY and CDR2 SVGAGI. This CDR3 has 13 residues. V shed 6 bases and J shed 9 bases, with 14 bases lying between them. This CDR3 reads CASRNFNGRELFF. CDR3 nucleotide sequence: TGTGCCAGCAGGAACTTCAATGGCCGGGAGCTGTTTTTT.

The chain links TRBV27 to TRBJ2-6, with D perhaps TRBD2 (7 bases). Per germline, CDR1 MNHEY and CDR2 SMNVEV (reference sequence). This CDR3 contains 18 residues. Trimming removed 4 bases from V and 0 bases from J, with 16 bases in between. CDR3 region: CASSSRGARNSGANVLTF. The CDR3 DNA follows: TGTGCCAGCAGTTCTCGGGGGGCCCGGAACTCTGGGGCCAACGTCCTGACTTTC.

The CDR3 DNA follows: TGCAGCGTGTCGGGACTAGCGGGAAGGAGCTCCTACAATGAGCAGTTCTTC. Translating it yields CSVSGLAGRSSYNEQFF. The chain carries TRBV29-1 and TRBJ2-1; TRBD2 aligns across 13 bases. The germline gives CDR1 SQVTM, CDR2 ANQGSEA. CDR3 length: 17 amino acids. The trim removed 6 bases at V and 0 bases at J, leaving 8 bases unmatched.

The chain carries TRBV7-2 and TRBJ2-3; no reliable D call. Germline assignment: CDR1 SGHTA and CDR2 FQGNSA. The CDR3 is made up of 15 amino acids. The V end lost 6 bases, the J end lost 2 bases, and 15 bases lay between the germline ends. CDR3 in DNA: TGTGCCAGCAGATCCACGACGGAGTTCACAGATACGCAGTATTTT. Its protein is CASRSTTEFTDTQYF.

The CDR3 sequence: CASSSGDRSYNEQFF. In nucleotides, the CDR3 is TGTGCCAGCAGTTCTGGTGACCGTTCCTACAATGAGCAGTTCTTC. The rearrangement uses TRBV28 and TRBJ2-1, with no clear D. The CDR3 loop spans 15 amino acids. Trimming took 4 bases from V and 1 from J, leaving 11 bases between them. CDR1 and CDR2 from the germline V gene are MDHEN and SYDVKM.

The J gene is TRBJ2-1, the V gene TRBV4-1; D gene unclear. The CDR3 consists of 14 residues. Trimming cost V 4 bases and J 6 bases, with 13 bases left between them. Germline V lookup: CDR1 MGHRA, CDR2 YSYEKL. The CDR3: CASSPFLGLNEQFF. DNA of the CDR3: TGCGCCAGCAGCCCGTTCCTTGGTCTCAATGAGCAGTTCTTC.

V is TRBV4-2 and J is TRBJ2-7; D might be TRBD2 (5 bases). CDR1 LGHNA and CDR2 YNFKEQ come from the germline V gene. This CDR3 is built from 16 residues. Trimming shortened V by 4 bases and J by 3 bases, and 19 bases separated the two germline ends. The CDR3 reads CASSPNAEDWVYEQYF. CDR3 sequence (DNA): TGTGCCAGCAGCCCGAACGCCGAGGACTGGGTCTACGAGCAGTACTTC.

This chain joins TRBV9 and TRBJ1-4; maybe TRBD1 (5 bases). Germline CDR1 reads SGDLS; CDR2 reads YYNGEE. The germline V and J ends were trimmed by 3 bases and 3 bases, with 9 bases remaining between them. There are 14 residues in the CDR3. The CDR3 DNA reads as TGTGCCAGCAGCGCGACAGCACCTAATGAAAAACTGTTTTTT. As protein: CASSATAPNEKLFF.

This chain uses TRBV18 with TRBJ2-1; tentatively, D is TRBD2 (6 bases). Germline V gene data show CDR1 as KGHSH and CDR2 as LQKENI. The V and J ends lost 1 base and 4 bases respectively, with 11 bases between them. The CDR3 covers 15 residues. CDR3 sequence: CASSPQAGRYNEQFF. DNA of the CDR3: TGTGCCAGCTCACCACAGGCGGGACGATACAATGAGCAGTTCTTC.

V usage is TRBV2 and J usage is TRBJ2-6; D is uncertain. Germline V CDR1 and CDR2: SNHLY, FYNNEI. V lost 9 bases and J 0 bases, leaving 6 bases between the germline ends. The CDR3 consists of 13 residues. CDR3 in DNA: TGTGCCAGTTATCTCTCTGGGGCCAACGTCCTGACTTTC. This translates into CASYLSGANVLTF.

For this clone: Other nucleotide sequences in the sample specify the same CDR3. The chain combines TRBV27 with TRBJ1-5; 8 positions agree with TRBD1. The CDR3 consists of 14 residues. The trim removed 6 bases at V and 2 bases at J, leaving 3 bases unmatched. The germline V gene has CDR1 MNHEY and CDR2 SMNVEV (reference sequence). This chain's CDR3 is CASSLGQGNQPQHF. In DNA, the CDR3 is TGTGCCAGCAGCTTGGGACAGGGCAATCAGCCCCAGCATTTT.

CDR3 bases: TGTGCCAGCAGTCTAATAGGACAGGGGGACACTGAAGCTTTCTTT. This encodes CASSLIGQGDTEAFF. The chain couples TRBV27 to TRBJ1-1, with 10 bases matching TRBD1. Germline V gene data show CDR1 as MNHEY and CDR2 as SMNVEV (reference sequence). The trim removed 5 bases at V and 3 bases at J, leaving 6 bases unmatched. This CDR3 is 15 amino acids long.

The chain has TRBV4-1 and TRBJ2-5; 8 bases fit TRBD2. J gave up 6 bases and V 1 base, and 13 bases lay outside the gene matches. The CDR3 has 17 residues. Germline values: CDR1 MGHRA, CDR2 YSYEKL. The CDR3 region has the DNA TGCGCCAGCAGCCAAGCACCTCTGACTAGCGAGCCCCAGACCCAGTACTTC. The encoded protein is CASSQAPLTSEPQTQYF.